Shown below are 32 T cell receptor beta chains from a single sample sequenced in a study of shared clonotypes between healthy human individuals. The assay was immunoSEQ multiplex PCR, and TCRdb's table has in-frame clones only and misses some. This sample has around 700,000 clones, with around 72% found just once. What was sequenced was memory CD4+ T cells sorted from blood. Subset of the sample: CD45RA-negative fraction. The origin of the receptors is a young woman in good health.

This clone was observed a few times. Other nucleotide sequences in the sample specify the same CDR3. J is TRBJ1-5 and V is TRBV7-7; D gene unclear. CDR3 length: 13 residues. CDR1 SSHAT and CDR2 FNYEAQ come from the germline V gene (reference sequence). The V gene lost 5 bases and the J gene lost 1 base, with 6 bases spanning the gap. CDR3: CASSLDSNQPQHF. CDR3 in DNA: TGTGCCAGCAGCCTGGACAGCAATCAGCCCCAGCATTTT. Supplemented by reference TRBV7-7 and TRBJ1-5, the full variable domain reads GAGVSQSPRYKVTKRGQDVTLRCDPISSHATLYWYQQALGQGPEFLTYFNYEAQPDKSGLPSDRFSAERPEGSISTLTIQRTEQRDSAMYRCASSLDSNQPQHFGDGTRLSIL.

This rearrangement joins TRBV7-6 to TRBJ2-3; TRBD2 is a possible D gene (6 bases). The V gene's germline CDR1 is SGHVS and CDR2 FNYEAQ. Deletions cut 5 bases from V and 6 bases from J, with 18 bases between. The CDR3 covers 15 residues. The CDR3 DNA reads TGTGCCAGCAGCCCAGCTGGAGGGCCTACGGATACGCAGTATTTT. Translated: CASSPAGGPTDTQYF.

This clone was counted a single time. The chain couples TRBV5-6 to TRBJ2-5; a possible D gene is TRBD2 (6 bases). Per the germline V gene, CDR1 is SGHDT and CDR2 is YYEEEE. This CDR3 is 15 amino acids long. The V and J ends lost 1 base and 3 bases respectively, with 13 bases between them. CDR3 DNA sequence: TGTGCCAGCAGCTTGATGGAGGGATTCGAAGAGACCCAGTACTTC. It yields the protein CASSLMEGFEETQYF.

Comment on this clone: Distinct nucleotide sequences in the sample also encode this CDR3. The V and J genes are TRBV30 and TRBJ2-3; 11 bases match TRBD2. Unmatched junction bases numbered 5, after V lost 0 bases and J lost 0 bases. In germline, CDR1 is GTSNPN, CDR2 SVGIG (reference sequence). This CDR3 spans 17 amino acids. The CDR3 region has the DNA TGTGCCTGGAGTGTACCGGGACTAGCGGCTAGCACAGATACGCAGTATTTT. Its protein product is CAWSVPGLAASTDTQYF.

The chain has TRBV28 and TRBJ2-7, with unresolved D. This CDR3 has 14 residues. CDR1 and CDR2 from the germline V gene are MDHEN and SYDVKM. Trimming removed 3 bases from V and 0 bases from J, with 9 bases in between. CDR3 amino acids: CASSFAANSYEQYF. The CDR3 DNA is TGTGCCAGCAGTTTCGCAGCGAACTCCTACGAGCAGTACTTC.

Regarding this clone: At one end the junction does not follow the germline gene, possibly because of a read error. The gene calls are TRBV19 and TRBJ1-2, with no clear D. Per germline, CDR1 LNHDA and CDR2 SQIVND (reference sequence). This CDR3 has 12 residues. CDR3 in DNA: TGTGCCACTAGTTCATCTAGCTATGGCTACACCTTC. Protein product: CATSSSSYGYTF. Full variable domain (remainder filled in from reference TRBV19 and TRBJ1-2): DGGITQSPKYLFRKEGQNVTLSCEQNLNHDAMYWYRQDPGQGLRLIYYSQIVNDFQKGDIAEGYSVSREKKESFPLTVTSAQKNPTAFYLCATSSSSYGYTFGSGTRLTVV.

The rearrangement links TRBV28 to TRBJ2-5; D remains unclear. The J call is doubtful: the DNA matches TRBJ2-7 better. The CDR3 is made up of 14 amino acids. CDR1 is MDHEN, CDR2 SYDVKM, per germline. The CDR3 is CASSFYGGAYEQYF. The CDR3 DNA sequence: TGTGCCAGCAGTTTTTATGGCGGAGCCTACGAGCAGTACTTC.

CDR3 nucleotide sequence: TGTGCCAGCAGGGGCGACAGGGGCCCTCACGAGCAGTACTTC. Translated, it gives CASRGDRGPHEQYF. V usage is TRBV6-1 and J usage is TRBJ2-7, with 8 bases aligning to TRBD1. This CDR3 region has 14 residues. Looked up from germline, CDR1 is MNHNS and CDR2 is SASEGT. V dropped 6 bases and J dropped 5; count of bases not matched to a gene: 9.

V gene TRBV6-5 combines with J gene TRBJ2-7; TRBD1 matches at 7 bases. This CDR3 is 16 amino acids long. The V gene's germline CDR1 is MNHEY and CDR2 SVGAGI. The ends lost 2 bases at V and 4 bases at J; junction bases unmatched: 11. The CDR3 is CASSYPPPEGAYEQYF. Here the CDR3 DNA reads TGTGCCAGCAGTTACCCGCCCCCCGAGGGGGCGTACGAGCAGTACTTC.

This clone has more than one count but fewer than ten. The chain uses TRBV5-1 and TRBJ2-7; D is perhaps TRBD2 (5 bases). V was pared by 0 bases and J by 2 bases, with 18 bases between. This CDR3 has 17 amino acids. Germline V lookup: CDR1 SGHRS, CDR2 YFSETQ. The CDR3 DNA reads as TGCGCCAGCAGCTTGGGATTTGGTCGGAGGAACACCTACGAGCAGTACTTC. This sequence encodes CASSLGFGRRNTYEQYF.

This clone has more than one count but fewer than ten. V gene TRBV11-2 combines with J gene TRBJ2-1; no definite D call. Germline loops: CDR1 SGHAT, CDR2 FQNNGV. The CDR3 runs 15 residues. Trimming cost V 1 base and J 0 bases, with 7 bases left between them. CDR3 coding DNA: TGTGCCAGCAGCTTAGCAGTGGTCTCCTACAATGAGCAGTTCTTC. Translated: CASSLAVVSYNEQFF. The full variable domain, rest sourced from reference TRBV11-2 and TRBJ2-1, is EAGVAQSPRYKIIEKRQSVAFWCNPISGHATLYWYQQILGQGPKLLIQFQNNGVVDDSQLPKDRFSAERLKGVDSTLKIQPAKLEDSAVYLCASSLAVVSYNEQFFGPGTRLTVL.

The chain employs TRBV28 and TRBJ1-5, with a weak D call TRBD1 (6 bases). CDR1 and CDR2 from the germline V gene are MDHEN and SYDVKM. CDR3 length equals 16 residues. Trimming cost V 0 bases and J 2 bases, with 11 bases left between them. The CDR3 nucleotides are TGTGCCAGCAGTTTATGGGGGGCGCGTGGCAATCAGCCCCAGCATTTT. Translating gives CASSLWGARGNQPQHF.

The table lists this clone with many counts. The V and J genes are TRBV5-1 and TRBJ1-2; D not resolved. V lost 0 bases to trimming and J lost 6 bases, with 9 bases between them. Germline V gene data show CDR1 as SGHRS and CDR2 as YFSETQ. This CDR3 contains 13 residues. The CDR3 spells CASSLEGLHGYTF. The CDR3 DNA sequence: TGCGCCAGCAGCTTGGAGGGCCTACATGGCTACACCTTC. The full variable domain, completed using reference TRBV5-1 and TRBJ1-2, is KAGVTQTPRYLIKTRGQQVTLSCSPISGHRSVSWYQQTPGQGLQFLFEYFSETQRNKGNFPGRFSGRQFSNSRSEMNVSTLELGDSALYLCASSLEGLHGYTFGSGTRLTVV.

As for this clone: Distinct nucleotide sequences in the sample also encode this CDR3. This chain links TRBV11-2 with TRBJ2-7; possibly TRBD1 for D (6 bases). The germline V gene encodes CDR1 SGHAT and CDR2 FQNNGV. The ends were cut back, 6 bases at V and 2 bases at J, with 14 bases in the middle. The CDR3 runs to 14 residues. The CDR3 coding sequence is TGTGCCAGCAGTCCAGGGGTCCTGGCCTACGAGCAGTACTTC. Translated, it gives CASSPGVLAYEQYF. Filled out from reference TRBV11-2 and TRBJ2-7, the complete variable domain reads EAGVAQSPRYKIIEKRQSVAFWCNPISGHATLYWYQQILGQGPKLLIQFQNNGVVDDSQLPKDRFSAERLKGVDSTLKIQPAKLEDSAVYLCASSPGVLAYEQYFGPGTRLTVT.

The chain combines TRBV14 with TRBJ2-2; possible D gene TRBD1, 5 bases. V was pared by 4 bases and J by 3 bases, with 18 bases between. The CDR3 runs 17 residues. Germline V gene sequence: CDR1 SGHDN, CDR2 FVKESK. CDR3 amino acids: CASSRVTWGGYTGELFF. In DNA form, the CDR3 reads TGTGCCAGCAGCCGAGTTACTTGGGGCGGATACACCGGGGAGCTGTTTTTT.

The chain employs TRBV18 and TRBJ1-4; 8 bases agree with TRBD1. Per germline, CDR1 KGHSH and CDR2 LQKENI. CDR3 length: 14 amino acids. The V segment lost 4 bases and the J segment 7 bases; nucleotides outside the gene matches: 5. CDR3 amino acids: CASSQGTGTEKLFF. CDR3 in DNA: TGTGCCAGCTCACAGGGGACAGGAACTGAAAAACTGTTTTTT.

This rearrangement joins TRBV5-6 to TRBJ1-1; D unclear. The CDR3 has 14 residues. Germline assignment: CDR1 SGHDT and CDR2 YYEEEE. Trimming shortened V by 4 bases and J by 4 bases, and 14 bases separated the two germline ends. CDR3 DNA: TGTGCCAGCAGCCCGCTGTGGAGGAGCACTGAAGCTTTCTTT. Protein product: CASSPLWRSTEAFF.

This clone was seen a few times. The V call is TRBV5-1, the J call TRBJ1-1; TRBD1 might be the D (5 bases). V dropped 0 bases and J dropped 6 bases, with 12 bases sitting between them. The CDR3 is 14 residues long. The V gene's germline CDR1 is SGHRS and CDR2 YFSETQ. CDR3 sequence reads: CASSLVAREPEAFF. CDR3 nucleotide sequence: TGCGCCAGCAGCTTGGTTGCCAGGGAACCTGAAGCTTTCTTT.

The V call is TRBV11-2, the J call TRBJ1-5; no reliable D call. The CDR3 is 14 residues long. CDR1 SGHAT and CDR2 FQNNGV come from the germline V gene. The V end was cut by 8 bases, the J end by 5 bases, with 16 bases between. CDR3 nucleotides: TGTGCCAGCCCACGGTGGCGGACGCATCAGCCCCAGCATTTT. Protein: CASPRWRTHQPQHF.

The chain is built from TRBV28 and TRBJ1-3; D ambiguous. Germline V gene lookup returns CDR1 MDHEN and CDR2 SYDVKM. Trimming took off 8 bases at V and 1 base at J, with 15 bases between the two ends. This CDR3 region has 15 residues. In DNA form, the CDR3 reads TGTGCCAGCTCCCCCGGTGGCGGGTCTGGAAACACCATATATTTT. Translated, it gives CASSPGGGSGNTIYF. The full variable domain, in which reference TRBV28 and TRBJ1-3 provide the parts outside the CDR3, is DVKVTQSSRYLVKRTGEKVFLECVQDMDHENMFWYRQDPGLGLRLIYFSYDVKMKEKGDIPEGYSVSREKKERFSLILESASTNQTSMYLCASSPGGGSGNTIYFGEGSWLTVV.

This clone occurred many times. V is TRBV29-1 and J is TRBJ2-7, with 10 bases aligning to TRBD2. The germline V gene has CDR1 SQVTM and CDR2 ANQGSEA. V lost 4 bases, J lost 5 bases, and 8 bases stayed unmatched. The CDR3 runs to 14 residues. This CDR3 is CSVVSSGRFNEQYF. The CDR3 DNA reads as TGCAGCGTTGTGTCTAGCGGGAGATTCAACGAGCAGTACTTC.

The chain's CDR3 is CASSSPRGLSYNEQFF. The CDR3 DNA follows: TGTGCCAGCAGTTCCCCCAGGGGGCTCTCCTACAATGAGCAGTTCTTC. The chain couples TRBV27 to TRBJ2-1; 8 bases line up with TRBD1. The CDR3 extends over 16 amino acids. V shed 4 bases and J 0 bases; nucleotides not matched to a gene: 5. From germline, CDR1 is MNHEY and CDR2 SMNVEV (reference sequence).

J is TRBJ2-5 and V is TRBV28; TRBD1 might be the D (6 bases). The CDR3 spans 13 residues. The V end was cut by 5 bases, the J end by 7 bases, with 14 bases between. Germline CDR1 MDHEN, CDR2 SYDVKM. CDR3 residues: CASSPLTGWTQYF. DNA of the CDR3: TGTGCCAGCAGTCCGCTGACAGGCTGGACCCAGTACTTC.

This chain uses TRBV18 with TRBJ1-1; 9 bases line up with TRBD1. The trim removed 5 bases at V and 2 bases at J, leaving 18 bases unmatched. The CDR3 is 19 residues long. The germline CDR1 and CDR2 sequences are KGHSH and LQKENI. In DNA, the CDR3 is TGTGCCAGCTCAGAGTATGTACCGGGACAGGGTATTGGCAACACTGAAGCTTTCTTT. This translates into CASSEYVPGQGIGNTEAFF.

This clone was observed once. An end of the junction does not agree with germline; a read error may underlie this. Other DNA sequences in the same sample also yield this CDR3. The chain employs TRBV7-2 and TRBJ2-5; perhaps TRBD2 as D (6 bases). The germline V gene has CDR1 SGHTA and CDR2 FQGNSA. The CDR3 spans 14 residues. CDR3 protein: CASSLAPPQETQYF. The CDR3 DNA follows: TGTGCCAGCAGCCTAGCGCCACCCCAAGAGACCCAGTACTTC.

In regard to this clone: Other DNA sequences of this sample code for an identical CDR3. CDR3 protein: CASSPNTDTQYF. The CDR3 DNA reads TGTGCCAGCTCACCGAACACAGATACGCAGTATTTT. The J gene is TRBJ2-3, the V gene TRBV18, with unresolved D. The CDR3 spans 12 residues. The V end was cut by 3 bases, the J end by 2 bases, with 3 bases between. The germline V gene has CDR1 KGHSH and CDR2 LQKENI.

This clone showed up just once. V and J are TRBV19 and TRBJ2-1; TRBD1 matches at 7 bases. V lost 5 bases, J lost 4 bases, and 11 bases stayed unmatched. This CDR3 has 16 amino acids. Germline V gene lookup returns CDR1 LNHDA and CDR2 SQIVND (reference sequence). The CDR3 is CASSLRQGVPYNEQFF. CDR3 coding DNA: TGTGCCAGTAGTCTGCGTCAGGGGGTACCATACAATGAGCAGTTCTTC.

V is TRBV6-5 and J is TRBJ2-7; 7 bases are a match to TRBD2. The length of the CDR3 is 15 residues. The germline V gene encodes CDR1 MNHEY and CDR2 SVGAGI. V lost 0 bases and J lost 5; bases outside the gene matches: 7. The CDR3 sequence is CASSYSRRERNEQYF. CDR3 DNA sequence: TGTGCCAGCAGTTACTCGAGGCGGGAGAGAAACGAGCAGTACTTC.

The rearrangement links TRBV14 to TRBJ2-7; D remains unclear. This CDR3 is 12 amino acids long. Germline V gives CDR1 SGHDN, CDR2 FVKESK. V was cut by 1 base and J by 7 bases, with 8 bases left in between. The CDR3 spells CASSQVRREQYF. In DNA, the CDR3 is TGTGCCAGCAGCCAAGTCCGGAGAGAGCAGTACTTC.

The chain joins TRBV18 to TRBJ2-2; 9 bases agree with TRBD1. The CDR3 consists of 16 residues. Germline-derived CDR1 and CDR2 are KGHSH and LQKENI. V shed 5 bases and J 5 bases; nucleotides not matched to a gene: 9. CDR3 in DNA: TGTGCCAGCTCATCGCGTGTGGACAGGGGTACCGGGGAGCTGTTTTTT. It is translated as CASSSRVDRGTGELFF.

This clone was recorded at least ten times. The sample has other DNA sequences that encode this CDR3 too. The chain recombines TRBV4-1 with TRBJ2-3; 8 positions agree with TRBD1. The germline gives CDR1 MGHRA, CDR2 YSYEKL. There are 16 residues in the CDR3. The V and J ends lost 1 base and 1 base, in that order; junction bases with no gene match: 4. The CDR3 loop reads CASSQVPGQGTDTQYF. The DNA for the CDR3 is TGCGCCAGCAGCCAAGTACCGGGACAGGGCACAGATACGCAGTATTTT.

Ten or more counts support this clone. V is TRBV4-2 and J is TRBJ2-5, with 8 bases identical to TRBD1. With V trimmed by 0 bases and J by 13 bases, 4 bases remained unmatched. This CDR3 contains 12 residues. Germline values: CDR1 LGHNA, CDR2 YNFKEQ. This chain's CDR3 is CASSQDRDRTYF. CDR3 nucleotide sequence: TGTGCCAGCAGCCAAGATCGGGACAGGACGTACTTC.